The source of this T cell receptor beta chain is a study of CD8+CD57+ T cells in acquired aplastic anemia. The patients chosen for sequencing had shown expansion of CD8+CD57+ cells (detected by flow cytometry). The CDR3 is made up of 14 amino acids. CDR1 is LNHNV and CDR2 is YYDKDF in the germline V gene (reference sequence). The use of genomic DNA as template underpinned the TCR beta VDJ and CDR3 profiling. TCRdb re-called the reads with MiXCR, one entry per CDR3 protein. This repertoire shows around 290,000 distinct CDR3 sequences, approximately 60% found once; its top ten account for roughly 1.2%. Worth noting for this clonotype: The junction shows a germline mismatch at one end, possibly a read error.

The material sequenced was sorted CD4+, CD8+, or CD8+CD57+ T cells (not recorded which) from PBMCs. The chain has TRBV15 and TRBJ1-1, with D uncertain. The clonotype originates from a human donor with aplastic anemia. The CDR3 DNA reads TGTGCCACCAGCGGAGATATCATGAACACTGAAGCTTTCTTT. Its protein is CATSGDIMNTEAFF.